This TCR beta chain was sequenced during a study of OX40 agonist ivuxolimab in advanced cancers. Turning to the study itself: Partial responses were achieved by three patients, one with hepatocellular carcinoma and two with cutaneous melanoma.

The study, taken as a whole, reports: Relative to CD4+ cells, CD8+ T cells on average had more expanded clones. Low normalized T-cell clonal expansion was also seen in some nonresponders.

Details on this clone: Its matching antigen is unknown.

The assay was immunoSEQ multiplex PCR, and TCRdb's table has in-frame clones only and misses some. This sample has around 65,000 clones, with over 90% found just once. Germline assignment: CDR1 SEHNR and CDR2 FQNEAQ (reference sequence). Trimming removed 1 base at V and 3 bases at J, with 9 bases between. CDR3 length equals 14 residues. The rearrangement joins TRBV7-9 to TRBJ1-1; D remains unclear. Specimen: CD4+ or CD8+ T cells sorted from blood, collected in a trial of the OX40 agonist ivuxolimab. The TCR comes from an adult with an advanced solid tumor such as melanoma, head and neck, liver or kidney cancer. DNA for the CDR3: TGTGCCAGCAGCTTAGGGGCAAGGGACACTGAAGCTTTCTTT. Protein: CASSLGARDTEAFF.